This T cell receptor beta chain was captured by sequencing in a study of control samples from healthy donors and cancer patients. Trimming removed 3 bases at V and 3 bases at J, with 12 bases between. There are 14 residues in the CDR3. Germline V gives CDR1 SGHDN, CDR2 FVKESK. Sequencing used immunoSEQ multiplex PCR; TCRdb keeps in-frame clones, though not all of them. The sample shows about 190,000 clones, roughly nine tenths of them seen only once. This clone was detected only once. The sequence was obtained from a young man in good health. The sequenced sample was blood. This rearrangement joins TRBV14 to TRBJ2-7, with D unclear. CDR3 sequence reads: CASSHSPARYEQYF. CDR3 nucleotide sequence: TGTGCCAGCAGCCACTCCCCGGCCCGCTACGAGCAGTACTTC. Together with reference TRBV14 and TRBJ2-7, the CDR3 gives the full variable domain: EAGVTQFPSHSVIEKGQTVTLRCDPISGHDNLYWYRRVMGKEIKFLLHFVKESKQDESGMPNNRFLAERTGGTYSTLKVQPAELEDSGVYFCASSHSPARYEQYFGPGTRLTVT.